This T cell receptor (beta chain) was recovered during a study of CD8+ T cells in alopecia areata. Study in general: Transfer of skin from approximately 6-12-month-old C3H/HeJ graft donors with spontaneous alopecia was made to approximately 7-11-week-old female C3H/HeJ mice. Overall study findings and caveats: Affected lesional scalp, above all in alopecia totalis/universalis, was more clonal than normal scalp. Resident alphabeta T-cell populations of normal skin are likewise subject to sequencing in scalp samples.

The germline CDR1 and CDR2 sequences are NSQYPW and LRSPGD (reference sequence). V dropped 0 bases and J dropped 3; count of bases not matched to a gene: 2. This CDR3 is 15 amino acids long. Regarding this clone: The antigen remains undetermined. Gene names refer to mouse genes. The read falls 4 residues short of the CDR3 end, and the missing part is taken from the germline J gene.

On the basis of CD4, CD8alpha, NKG2D, NKG2ACE and other markers, pooled cutaneous lymph node cells were sorted. In each case, RNA was isolated and then reverse transcribed into cDNA as the sequencing template. Assay used: immunoSEQ multiplex PCR; TCRdb lists only in-frame clones, some missing. There are around 18,000 clones in the sample, none observed a single time. This receptor was identified in a C3H/HeJ mouse with alopecia areata. For this mouse line, the MHC haplotype is H2-k. The material sequenced was CD8+ T cells sorted from a lymph node. The V and J genes are TRBV1 and TRBJ2-7; 10 bases are shared with TRBD2. The CDR3 is CTCSAEGLGVYEQYF. The part of the CDR3 DNA that was read is TGCACCTGCAGTGCAGAAGGACTGGGGGTCTAT.